The rows below give T cell receptor beta chains drawn from one sample of a study of T cells in Graves' hyperthyroidism and ophthalmopathy. TCRdb ran MiXCR on the multiplex PCR reads and lists one entry per CDR3 protein. The table has fewer than 350,000 distinct CDR3 sequences, approximately 13% seen once. Sequencing was performed on blood. These receptors originate from a middle-aged woman with Graves' hyperthyroidism. Each CDR3 is given with its conserved first and last residue. D genes are given only for firm matches. The listing skips clone size in some rows; elsewhere it reads once, few, many or a size class.

d_call,j_call,clone_size,v_call,cdr3_aa,cdr3_nt
TRBD2,TRBJ2-1,once,TRBV7-2,CASSLLAGKVEQFF,TGTGCCAGCAGCTTACTAGCGGGAAAGGTTGAGCAGTTCTTC
NA,TRBJ2-7,NA,TRBV30,CAWSVSDTYEQCF,TGTGCCTGGAGTGTATCGGATACCTACGAGCAGTGCTTC
NA,TRBJ2-7,few,TRBV29-1,CSVKSGYEQYF,TGCAGCGTCAAAAGCGGGTACGAGCAGTACTTC
TRBD2,TRBJ2-7,many,TRBV11-2,CASSEHSGRAYEQYF,TGTGCCAGCAGCGAACATAGCGGGAGGGCTTACGAGCAGTACTTC
TRBD2,TRBJ2-7,many,TRBV3-1,CASSQGTSETRSSYEQYF,TGTGCCAGCAGCCAAGGGACTAGCGAGACACGGAGCTCCTACGAGCAGTACTTC
TRBD1,TRBJ1-3,many,TRBV28,CASSGTGAGNTIYF,TGTGCCAGCAGTGGGACAGGGGCTGGAAACACCATATATTTT
NA,TRBJ2-5,NA,TRBV4-1,CASSPYRQETQYF,TGCGCCAGCAGCCCATACCGTCAAGAGACCCAGTACTTC
NA,TRBJ2-1,many,TRBV29-1,CSVEGGEFLRYNEQFF,TGCAGCGTTGAGGGCGGGGAGTTCCTTCGTTACAATGAGCAGTTCTTC
NA,TRBJ1-6,many,TRBV20-1,CSARYSSDSPLHF,TGCAGTGCTAGATATTCATCGGATTCACCCCTCCACTTT
NA,TRBJ2-7,many,TRBV6-1,CASSAYYEQYF,TGTGCCAGCAGTGCCTACTACGAGCAGTACTTC
NA,TRBJ1-5,many,TRBV27,CASRSGQLGNQPQHF,TGTGCCAGCAGATCTGGACAGCTAGGCAATCAGCCCCAGCATTTT
NA,TRBJ2-3,many,TRBV20-1,CSARDYTDTQYF,TGCAGTGCTAGGGACTACACAGATACGCAGTATTTT
NA,TRBJ1-6,few,TRBV14,CASSLRDSSPLHF,TGTGCCAGCAGCCTCAGGGATTCTTCACCCCTCCACTTT
TRBD1,TRBJ2-2,NA,TRBV4-1,CASSLRDRPNTGELFF,TGCGCCAGCAGCCTCCGGGACAGGCCGAACACCGGGGAGCTGTTTTTT
NA,TRBJ2-5,many,TRBV7-3,CASSLTGMETQYF,TGTGCCAGCAGCTTAACAGGGATGGAGACCCAGTACTTC
NA,TRBJ2-2,few,TRBV6-1,CASKTGVEVGELFF,TGTGCCAGCAAAACAGGAGTGGAAGTCGGGGAGCTGTTTTTT
NA,TRBJ2-2,NA,TRBV12-3/TRBV12-4,CASTFGTFGGELFF,TGTGCCAGCACCTTCGGGACTTTCGGCGGGGAGCTGTTTTTT
TRBD1,TRBJ2-7,many,TRBV2,CASRMTGSDEQYF,TGTGCCAGCAGGATGACAGGGTCGGACGAGCAGTACTTC
TRBD2,TRBJ2-7,many,TRBV28,CASSPGTRDEQYF,TGTGCCAGCAGTCCCGGGACTAGGGACGAGCAGTACTTC
NA,TRBJ2-7,few,TRBV7-2,CASSLEGGTLLYEQYF,TGTGCCAGCAGCTTAGAAGGAGGGACACTCCTCTACGAGCAGTACTTC
NA,TRBJ2-3,NA,TRBV7-9,CASSFTGVRIDTQYF,TGTGCCAGCAGCTTTACGGGAGTAAGGATAGATACGCAGTATTTT